One sample yielded the 8 T cell receptor beta chains listed below, sequenced in a study of glioma-infiltrating T cells. Using RNA template, CDR3s of TCR alpha and beta were amplified with iRepertoire arm-PCR. TCRdb re-called the multiplex PCR reads with MiXCR, one entry per CDR3 protein. The sample records fewer than 500,000 distinct CDR3 sequences, about 40% being singletons. Sequences were obtained from glioma tissue, nonneoplastic brain tissue, or PBMCs (not recorded which). The source is a human donor with low-grade glioma or glioblastoma, undergoing nonglioma brain surgery, or in good health (not recorded which).

The rearrangement joins TRBV18 to TRBJ2-1; D is uncertain. Trimming stripped 10 bases from V and 6 bases from J, with 22 bases between. The germline gives CDR1 KGHSH, CDR2 LQKENI. The CDR3 loop spans 15 amino acids. The CDR3 is CATSAIDGVGNEQFF. The CDR3, as DNA: TGTGCCACCTCCGCCATAGATGGAGTAGGCAATGAGCAGTTCTTC.

In its sample, this clonotype was seen a few times. This rearrangement joins TRBV14 to TRBJ2-5; unclear D gene. The V gene's germline CDR1 is SGHDN and CDR2 FVKESK. This CDR3 has 14 residues. V was shortened by 1 base and J by 5 bases, with 11 bases between the two germline ends. The CDR3 protein is CASSQANRMETQYF. As DNA, the CDR3 is TGTGCCAGCAGCCAAGCCAACAGAATGGAGACCCAGTACTTC.

Concerning this clonotype itself: The germline gene is not matched at one end of the junction; a read error may be the cause. The chain uses TRBV30 and TRBJ2-7; TRBD1 or TRBD2 may be the D gene (6 bases each). The CDR3 is made up of 15 amino acids. Germline CDR1 is GTSNPN and CDR2 is SVGIG (reference sequence). The CDR3 sequence is CAWSGGARGLYGQYF. In nucleotides, the CDR3 is TGTGCCTGGAGTGGAGGGGCCAGGGGACTCTACGGGCAGTACTTC.

Concerning this clonotype: This may be a read error: a much more frequent sequence differs by one nucleotide. V is TRBV27 and J is TRBJ2-2; D is uncertain. V shed 3 bases and J shed 0 bases, with 11 bases lying between them. The CDR3 is 16 residues long. CDR1 MNHEY and CDR2 SMNVEV come from the germline V gene (reference sequence). For the CDR3, the DNA is TGTGCCAGCAGTTTGCTGAAATTCGCGAACACCGGGGAGCTGTTTTTT. Translating gives CASSLLKFANTGELFF.

About this clonotype itself: This may be a read error: a much more frequent sequence differs by one nucleotide. This sequence joins TRBV7-2 and TRBJ2-7; D is undetermined. CDR1 is SGHTA, CDR2 FQGNSA, per germline. The CDR3 loop spans 13 amino acids. Trimming shortened V by 7 bases and J by 3 bases, and 13 bases separated the two germline ends. The CDR3 here is CASTPRSCYEQYF. CDR3 DNA sequence: TGTGCCAGCACTCCCAGATCCTGCTACGAGCAGTACTTC.

In its sample, this clonotype was seen a few times. The chain has TRBV20-1 and TRBJ2-7; perhaps TRBD2 as D (5 bases). V was pared by 4 bases and J by 5 bases, with 15 bases between. CDR1 is DFQATT, CDR2 SNEGSKA, per germline (reference sequence). CDR3 length: 13 amino acids. CDR3 in DNA: TGCAGTGCTACCCGGGCCTCCGGGAACGAGCAGTACTTC. Residues: CSATRASGNEQYF.

This rearrangement joins TRBV5-4 to TRBJ2-5; 7 positions match TRBD2. Germline V CDR1 and CDR2: SGHNT, YYREEE (reference sequence). With V trimmed by 1 base and J by 1 base, 4 bases remained unmatched. This CDR3 contains 15 residues. CDR3 sequence reads: CASSLRERGQETQYF. The CDR3 DNA is TGTGCCAGCAGCTTGAGGGAGCGGGGCCAAGAGACCCAGTACTTC.

CDR3 DNA sequence: TGCGCCAGCAGCCAAGTGTGGGGGGACAACTATGGCTACACCTTC. Its protein is CASSQVWGDNYGYTF. V usage is TRBV4-3 and J usage is TRBJ1-2; TRBD1 is a possible D gene (5 bases). The CDR3 is 15 residues long. Trimming left V 1 base short and J 2 bases short, with 11 bases between. Germline values: CDR1 LGHNA, CDR2 YSLEER.